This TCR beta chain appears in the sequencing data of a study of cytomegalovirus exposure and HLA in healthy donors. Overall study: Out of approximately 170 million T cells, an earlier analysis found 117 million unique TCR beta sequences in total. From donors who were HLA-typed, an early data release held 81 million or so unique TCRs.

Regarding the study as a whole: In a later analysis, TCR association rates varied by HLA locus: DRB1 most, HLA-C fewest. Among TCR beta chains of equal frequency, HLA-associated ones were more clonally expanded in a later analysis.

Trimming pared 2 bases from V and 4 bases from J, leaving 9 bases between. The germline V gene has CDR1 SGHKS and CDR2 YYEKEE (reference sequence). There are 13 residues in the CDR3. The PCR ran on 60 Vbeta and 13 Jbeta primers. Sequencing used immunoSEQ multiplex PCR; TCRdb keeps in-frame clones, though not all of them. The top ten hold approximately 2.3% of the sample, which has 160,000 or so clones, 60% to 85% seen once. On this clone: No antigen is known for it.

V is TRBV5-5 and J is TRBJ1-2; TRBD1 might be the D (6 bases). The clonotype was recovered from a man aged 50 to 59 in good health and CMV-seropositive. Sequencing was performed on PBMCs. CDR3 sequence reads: CASSFGQSYGYTF. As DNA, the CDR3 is TGTGCCAGCAGCTTCGGACAGTCCTATGGCTACACCTTC.